The 25 T cell receptor beta chains presented below share a single source sample, sequenced in a study of T cell responses to AZD1222 COVID-19 vaccine. Profiling relied on immunoSEQ multiplex PCR, and the TCRdb table lists in-frame clones only, not all of them. Of over 110,000 clones in the sample, 85% to 95% were seen once. This material consisted of peripheral blood, taken after recovery from COVID-19. These receptors originate from an adult who had recovered from COVID-19.

V gene TRBV10-3 combines with J gene TRBJ2-2; maybe TRBD1 (6 bases). This CDR3 spans 16 amino acids. Germline lookup yields CDR1 ENHRY and CDR2 SYGVKD. Trimming cost V 4 bases and J 4 bases, with 16 bases left between them. The DNA of the CDR3 is TGTGCCATCAGTGTACACAGGGAAACCTTCACCGGGGAGCTGTTTTTT. This encodes CAISVHRETFTGELFF.

The chain recombines TRBV4-2 with TRBJ1-2, with 9 bases fitting TRBD1. V lost 0 bases, J lost 2 bases, and 10 bases stayed unmatched. CDR3 size: 18 residues. The germline V gene has CDR1 LGHNA and CDR2 YNFKEQ. The CDR3 sequence is CASSQDLGTGGSNYGYTF. The CDR3 bases are TGTGCCAGCAGCCAAGATCTAGGCACAGGGGGCTCCAACTATGGCTACACCTTC.

The chain employs TRBV5-1 and TRBJ2-1; 7 bases line up with TRBD2. The CDR3 is made up of 15 amino acids. CDR1 is SGHRS and CDR2 is YFSETQ in the germline V gene. V shed 0 bases, J shed 3 bases, and the junction held 3 bases outside the gene matches. The CDR3 DNA reads TGCGCCAGCAGCTTGGCTAGCGGTATCTACAATGAGCAGTTCTTC. It yields the protein CASSLASGIYNEQFF.

The chain employs TRBV6-5 and TRBJ1-4; 7 bases fit TRBD1. V dropped 4 bases and J dropped 6; count of bases not matched to a gene: 8. Germline CDR1 reads MNHEY; CDR2 reads SVGAGI. This CDR3 contains 15 residues. CDR3 residues: CASSLGGYVDEKLFF. The CDR3 region has the DNA TGTGCCAGCAGTTTAGGGGGCTATGTTGATGAAAAACTGTTTTTT.

This clone was recorded once. The genes are TRBV23-1 and TRBJ2-7; TRBD2 agrees at 8 bases. TRBV23-1 is treated as an ORF (open reading frame) with a function not yet certain. The ends lost 7 bases at V and 0 bases at J; junction bases unmatched: 11. This CDR3 is 16 amino acids long. CDR3 nucleotide sequence: TGCGCCAGCAAGACGGAGCGGGAGCGACCCTCCTACGAGCAGTACTTC. This gives the protein CASKTERERPSYEQYF.

The chain links TRBV2 to TRBJ1-2; no reliable D call. Germline CDR1 SNHLY, CDR2 FYNNEI. V gave up 4 bases and J gave up 7 bases, with 13 bases separating them. This CDR3 region has 13 residues. The CDR3 DNA follows: TGTGCCAGCAGTGTCGACCTAACAACTGGCTACACCTTC. It is translated as CASSVDLTTGYTF. Using reference TRBV2 and TRBJ1-2 for the parts outside the CDR3, the full variable domain is EPEVTQTPSHQVTQMGQEVILRCVPISNHLYFYWYRQILGQKVEFLVSFYNNEISEKSEIFDDQFSVERPDGSNFTLKIRSTKLEDSAMYFCASSVDLTTGYTFGSGTRLTVV.

This chain links TRBV6-5 with TRBJ2-5, with TRBD1 as a possible D gene (6 bases). This CDR3 comprises 13 residues. Germline lookup yields CDR1 MNHEY and CDR2 SVGAGI. V was cut by 7 bases and J by 2 bases, with 11 bases left in between. The CDR3 loop reads CASTPGQQETQYF. The DNA for the CDR3 is TGTGCCAGCACCCCGGGACAACAAGAGACCCAGTACTTC.

The genes are TRBV28 and TRBJ1-5; D unresolved. The CDR3 extends over 16 amino acids. Trimming took 4 bases from V and 1 from J, leaving 14 bases between them. The germline V gene has CDR1 MDHEN and CDR2 SYDVKM. DNA of the CDR3: TGTGCCAGCAGTTCCCCCGCCCCCCCGAGCAATCAGCCCCAGCATTTT. This codes for CASSSPAPPSNQPQHF.

This chain joins TRBV28 and TRBJ1-2; D is unclear. The CDR3 is 13 amino acids. Trimming removed 5 bases at V and 1 base at J, with 8 bases between. CDR1 and CDR2 (germline): MDHEN, SYDVKM. DNA for the CDR3: TGTGCCAGCAGTATAGGCAGTAACTATGGCTACACCTTC. It codes for CASSIGSNYGYTF.

This clone was counted between two and nine times. The chain carries TRBV6-6 and TRBJ1-2, with 9 bases aligning to TRBD1. After removal of 6 bases from V and 4 bases from J, the junction contained 6 bases not matched to a gene. This CDR3 is 14 amino acids long. Germline CDR1 MNHNY, CDR2 SVGAGI (reference sequence). The CDR3 region has the DNA TGTGCCAGCAGCCCCGGGACAGGGCTCTATGGCTACACCTTC. Amino acids: CASSPGTGLYGYTF.

The gene calls are TRBV27 and TRBJ2-1, with D possibly matching TRBD2 (6 bases). In germline, CDR1 is MNHEY, CDR2 SMNVEV (reference sequence). Trimming removed 2 bases at V and 3 bases at J, with 8 bases between. The CDR3 runs to 14 residues. The CDR3 loop is CASSLMGGYNEQFF. DNA of the CDR3: TGTGCCAGCAGTTTAATGGGAGGCTACAATGAGCAGTTCTTC.

The chain links TRBV5-1 to TRBJ2-2, with D tentatively TRBD1 (5 bases). The germline V and J ends were trimmed by 0 bases and 4 bases, with 10 bases remaining between them. This CDR3 spans 15 amino acids. Per germline, CDR1 SGHRS and CDR2 YFSETQ. CDR3 nucleotide sequence: TGCGCCAGCAGCTTGGTGGGGCCCAGCACCGGGGAGCTGTTTTTT. Its translation: CASSLVGPSTGELFF.

The CDR3 sequence is CARSPGLAGGGDTQYF. DNA of the CDR3: TGTGCCCGCTCCCCGGGACTAGCGGGAGGTGGGGATACGCAGTATTTT. This chain joins TRBV30 and TRBJ2-3; 15 bases are a match to TRBD2. V shed 8 bases and J 6 bases; nucleotides not matched to a gene: 12. Germline V gives CDR1 GTSNPN, CDR2 SVGIG (reference sequence). The CDR3 is 16 amino acids.

The chain carries TRBV4-1 and TRBJ2-1; D is perhaps TRBD2 (5 bases). CDR3 length equals 16 residues. Trimming cost V 4 bases and J 2 bases, with 15 bases left between them. From germline, CDR1 is MGHRA and CDR2 YSYEKL. CDR3 residues: CASSPLSSGAYNEQFF. CDR3 in DNA: TGCGCCAGCAGCCCCCTTTCATCCGGGGCCTACAATGAGCAGTTCTTC.

Regarding this clone: One junction end disagrees with the germline gene, perhaps due to a read error. The chain couples TRBV7-9 to TRBJ1-1; 10 positions match TRBD1. The CDR3 extends over 14 amino acids. Germline V gene lookup returns CDR1 SEHNR and CDR2 FQNEAQ (reference sequence). The DNA of the CDR3 is TGTGCCAGCAGATTAGACAGGGGGCAGGATGAAGCTTTCTTT. Protein: CASRLDRGQDEAFF.

The genes are TRBV5-1 and TRBJ2-7; 7 bases agree with TRBD1. Germline CDR1 and CDR2: SGHRS and YFSETQ. The CDR3 consists of 14 residues. Trimming took 0 bases from V and 4 from J; bases not matched to a gene: 4. The CDR3 bases are TGCGCCAGCAGCTTGGCCGGGACAGCGTACGAGCAGTACTTC. It codes for CASSLAGTAYEQYF.

This chain uses TRBV28 with TRBJ1-4, with D perhaps matching TRBD1 (6 bases). Germline V CDR1 and CDR2: MDHEN, SYDVKM. This CDR3 is 15 amino acids long. The V end was cut by 10 bases, the J end by 1 base, with 16 bases between. The CDR3 loop is CATGEGGGTNEKLFF. As DNA, the CDR3 is TGTGCCACCGGCGAGGGGGGAGGAACTAATGAAAAACTGTTTTTT.

The J gene is TRBJ1-1, the V gene TRBV7-9; perhaps TRBD1 as D (6 bases). Germline V gives CDR1 SEHNR, CDR2 FQNEAQ (reference sequence). The length of the CDR3 is 14 residues. Trimming took off 5 bases at V and 1 base at J, with 11 bases between the two ends. The CDR3 reads CASSPGQRNTEAFF. The CDR3 coding sequence is TGTGCCAGCAGCCCGGGACAACGGAACACTGAAGCTTTCTTT.

This clone was observed a single time. The rearrangement joins TRBV9 to TRBJ2-5; D gene ambiguous. Germline-derived CDR1 and CDR2 are SGDLS and YYNGEE. V was shortened by 4 bases and J by 4 bases, with 17 bases between the two germline ends. The CDR3 loop spans 15 amino acids. The CDR3 reads CASSRRSSALETQYF. CDR3 in DNA: TGTGCCAGCAGCCGACGAAGTTCGGCCCTAGAGACCCAGTACTTC. The full variable domain, in which reference TRBV9 and TRBJ2-5 provide the parts outside the CDR3, is DSGVTQTPKHLITATGQRVTLRCSPRSGDLSVYWYQQSLDQGLQFLIQYYNGEERAKGNILERFSAQQFPDLHSELNLSSLELGDSALYFCASSRRSSALETQYFGPGTRLLVL.

The V and J genes are TRBV2 and TRBJ2-3, with D tentatively TRBD1 (5 bases). The ends were cut back, 6 bases at V and 7 bases at J, with 8 bases in the middle. Germline V gene sequence: CDR1 SNHLY, CDR2 FYNNEI. This CDR3 has 11 residues. The CDR3 nucleotides read TGTGCCAGCAGCCAGGGTTATACGCAGTATTTT. Protein sequence: CASSQGYTQYF.

The V call is TRBV3-1 (or the pseudogene TRBV3-2), the J call TRBJ2-3; 11 bases fit TRBD2. V lost 1 base, J lost 5 bases, and 5 bases stayed unmatched. This CDR3 contains 16 residues. From germline, CDR1 is LGHDT and CDR2 YNNKEL (reference sequence). CDR3 DNA: TGTGCCAGCAGCCAAGCGACTAGCGGGATGAAAGATACGCAGTATTTT. It yields the protein CASSQATSGMKDTQYF.

This sequence joins TRBV5-4 and TRBJ1-4; possible D gene TRBD1, 5 bases. Germline V gene sequence: CDR1 SGHNT, CDR2 YYREEE (reference sequence). The ends were cut back, 4 bases at V and 7 bases at J, with 17 bases in the middle. The CDR3 loop spans 15 amino acids. The CDR3 protein is CASSSAGTFGEKLFF. CDR3 in DNA: TGTGCCAGCAGCAGTGCCGGGACGTTTGGTGAAAAACTGTTTTTT.

This chain joins TRBV29-1 and TRBJ2-1; D is unclear. CDR3 size: 11 residues. V shed 7 bases and J shed 9 bases, with 13 bases lying between them. From germline, CDR1 is SQVTM and CDR2 ANQGSEA. The CDR3 nucleotides read TGCAGCGCCGACGGAGATGGTGAGCAGTTCTTC. This sequence encodes CSADGDGEQFF.

The rearrangement links TRBV5-8 to TRBJ2-5; 9 bases align to TRBD1. J was trimmed by 3 bases and V by 0 bases; bases with no gene match: 6. Per germline, CDR1 SGHTS and CDR2 YDEGEE. The CDR3 has 16 residues. This CDR3 reads CASSLGAGTGKETQYF. CDR3 DNA sequence: TGTGCCAGCAGCTTGGGGGCAGGGACAGGGAAAGAGACCCAGTACTTC. The variable domain in full, completed from reference TRBV5-8 and TRBJ2-5, reads EAGVTQSPTHLIKTRGQQATLRCSPISGHTSVYWYQQALGLGLQFLLWYDEGEERNRGNFPPRFSGRQFPNYSSELNVNALELEDSALYLCASSLGAGTGKETQYFGPGTRLLVL.

Here the CDR3 DNA reads TGTGCCAGTCACAGGGCTAACTATGGCTACACCTTC. Translated, it gives CASHRANYGYTF. The gene calls are TRBV6-5 and TRBJ1-2, with D possibly TRBD1 on 6 matching bases. Germline assignment: CDR1 MNHEY and CDR2 SVGAGI. The CDR3 extends over 12 amino acids. The V gene lost 9 bases and the J gene lost 0 bases, with 8 bases spanning the gap.